Reported below is one TCR beta chain. Its antigen remains unknown. Extraction and reverse transcription of RNA yielded cDNA as the sequencing template. The repertoire was sequenced with immunoSEQ multiplex PCR; TCRdb's copy has only in-frame clones and lacks some. The table shows 110,000 to 150,000 clones, with around 51% occurring only once. CDR3 length: 13 residues. The germline CDR1 and CDR2 sequences are SQVTM and ANQGSEA. Trimming cost V 7 bases and J 0 bases, with 10 bases left between them. This entry belongs to a study of CD8+ T cells in alopecia areata. Study results and caveats: Higher clonality was seen in lesional scalp than in normal scalp, especially in alopecia totalis/universalis.

The V and J genes are TRBV29-1 and TRBJ1-5; D gene unclear. This TCR was sampled from a human donor with alopecia areata. Sequencing was performed on CD4+ T cells sorted from blood, taken at week 0. In nucleotides, the CDR3 is TGCAGCGCTGAGACTGATAGCAATCAGCCCCAGCATTTT. Protein product: CSAETDSNQPQHF.